These 21 T cell receptor beta chains were sequenced from one sample in a study of esophageal squamous cell carcinoma tumors (dated by TCRdb to the early 2020s). Library creation used 5' RACE. Sequenced on an Illumina MiSeq. PCR with KAPA HiFi used TCRalpha or TCRbeta constant-region primers plus a P20EA primer, followed by nested second PCR with CA2 or CB2. Amplification of TCR genes was performed by unbiased adaptor ligation RT-PCR, in which reverse transcription was carried out with Superscript III and a polyT18-containing BSL-18E primer. TCRdb itself trimmed the public reads at Q25 with fastp, ran MiXCR and retained productive beta chains. Records with the same CDR3 protein are collapsed into one entry carrying the most frequent genes and DNA. For this sample there are 1,000 to 1,500 distinct CDR3 sequences; approximately 13% appear just once. The ten largest clones add up to roughly 31% of the sample.

Source material: tumor tissue. These receptors all come from a man between 45 and 80 years old with esophageal squamous cell carcinoma.

Within the sample, this clonotype is large. This chain uses TRBV15 with TRBJ1-1; a weak D match, TRBD1 (6 bases). The germline gives CDR1 LNHNV, CDR2 YYDKDF (reference sequence). V lost 5 bases, J lost 6 bases, and 16 bases lay in between. This CDR3 contains 14 residues. CDR3 coding DNA: TGTGCCACCAGCTCCGCAGGGGTAGAGGCTGAAGCTTTCTTT. It specifies CATSSAGVEAEAFF.

This clonotype is deemed medium-sized. The rearrangement links TRBV5-1 to TRBJ2-2; possible D gene TRBD1, 5 bases. CDR1 is SGHRS, CDR2 YFSETQ, per germline. Trimming took 2 bases from V and 5 from J, leaving 7 bases between them. The CDR3 loop spans 13 amino acids. The CDR3: CASSFQGTGELFF. CDR3 DNA sequence: TGCGCCAGCAGCTTCCAGGGAACCGGGGAGCTGTTTTTT.

V is TRBV20-1 and J is TRBJ2-7, with a tentative D call TRBD2 (6 bases). This CDR3 region has 14 residues. The V end lost 6 bases, the J end lost 4 bases, and 19 bases lay between the germline ends. In germline, CDR1 is DFQATT, CDR2 SNEGSKA (reference sequence). The CDR3 region is CSAPTSRSGYEQYF. The CDR3 DNA reads as TGCAGTGCACCTACTAGCAGGAGTGGGTACGAGCAGTACTTC.

This clonotype is medium-sized in the sample. One junction end does not reproduce the germline sequence, and a read error may be involved. The chain joins TRBV18 to TRBJ2-7, with D tentatively TRBD1 (6 bases). The CDR3 loop spans 12 amino acids. Germline V CDR1 and CDR2: KGHSH, LQKENI. CDR3 amino acids: CASSPQGKGQYF. CDR3 DNA: TGTGCCAGCTCCCCACAGGGAAAGGGGCAGTACTTC.

This clonotype is labeled medium-sized. The chain employs TRBV28 and TRBJ2-7; D possibly corresponds to TRBD1 (6 bases). CDR1 and CDR2 from the germline V gene are MDHEN and SYDVKM. This CDR3 region has 12 residues. Trimming removed 6 bases at V and 6 bases at J, with 12 bases between. The DNA for the CDR3 is TGTGCCAGCAGCACCTCAGGGGTCGAGCAGTACTTC. Its protein product is CASSTSGVEQYF.

The chain uses TRBV14 and TRBJ2-7; 8 bases match TRBD1. The V and J ends lost 6 bases and 2 bases, in that order; junction bases with no gene match: 6. This CDR3 spans 14 amino acids. Germline V gives CDR1 SGHDN, CDR2 FVKESK. The CDR3 region has the DNA TGTGCCAGCAGGGACAGGGATCCCCCCTACGAGCAGTACTTC. It encodes CASRDRDPPYEQYF.

This clonotype was detected only a few times. V and J are TRBV30 and TRBJ1-1, with D unresolved. Germline CDR1 GTSNPN, CDR2 SVGIG (reference sequence). Between the trimmed V and J ends, which lost 4 bases and 0 bases, there was a span of 12 bases. CDR3 length equals 14 residues. The CDR3 DNA reads TGTGCCTGGAACAACGGGTTTATGAACACTGAAGCTTTCTTT. Its translation is CAWNNGFMNTEAFF.

For this clonotype: A much more abundant neighbour one base away suggests this may be a read error. This chain uses TRBV7-9 with TRBJ2-7; TRBD1 might be the D (5 bases). V dropped 1 base and J dropped 3 bases, with 13 bases sitting between them. The V gene's germline CDR1 is SEHNR and CDR2 FQNEAQ (reference sequence). There are 15 residues in the CDR3. CDR3 sequence reads: CASSLDGRAGYEQYF. CDR3 coding DNA: TGTGCCAGCAGCTTAGACGGCAGGGCAGGCTACGAGCAGTACTTC. The full variable domain, rest sourced from reference TRBV7-9 and TRBJ2-7, is DTGVSQNPRHKITKRGQNVTFRCDPISEHNRLYWYRQTLGQGPEFLTYFQNEAQLEKSRLLSDRFSAERPKGSFSTLEIQRTEQGDSAMYLCASSLDGRAGYEQYFGPGTRLTVT.

There are a few counts of this clonotype. The V call is TRBV20-1, the J call TRBJ2-2; 12 bases are shared with TRBD2. The CDR3 contains 14 residues. Germline CDR1 DFQATT, CDR2 SNEGSKA (reference sequence). J gave up 6 bases and V 5 bases, and 4 bases lay outside the gene matches. The CDR3 reads CSAVLAGGPGELFF. The CDR3, as DNA: TGCAGTGCTGTTCTAGCGGGAGGGCCCGGGGAGCTGTTTTTT.

By share, this clonotype counts as medium-sized (0.01 to 0.1%). The V gene is TRBV5-6, the J gene TRBJ2-1; no definite D call. Germline CDR1 is SGHDT and CDR2 is YYEEEE. Deletions cut 0 bases from V and 2 bases from J, with 9 bases between. The CDR3 length is 15 residues. CDR3 in amino acids: CASSLVLSPYNEQFF. The DNA of the CDR3 is TGTGCCAGCAGCTTGGTCCTGTCCCCCTACAATGAGCAGTTCTTC.

This sequence joins TRBV12-3 or TRBV12-4 and TRBJ2-5, with TRBD1 as a possible D gene (5 bases). V was pared by 2 bases and J by 4 bases, with 11 bases between. The CDR3 consists of 14 residues. The CDR3 loop is CASSLNQGGETQYF. DNA of the CDR3: TGTGCCAGCAGTTTAAATCAGGGCGGAGAGACCCAGTACTTC.

This clonotype is medium-sized by share. This chain links TRBV6-5 with TRBJ2-7; 8 bases agree with TRBD1. Per germline, CDR1 MNHEY and CDR2 SVGAGI. This CDR3 has 12 amino acids. V lost 5 bases, J lost 6 bases, and 3 bases stayed unmatched. The CDR3, as DNA: TGTGCCAGCAGTCAGACAGGGGTCGAGCAGTACTTC. Its protein is CASSQTGVEQYF.

The CDR3 DNA reads TGCAGTGCAGTTAGTGACATGAACACTGAAGCTTTCTTT. The encoded protein is CSAVSDMNTEAFF. V usage is TRBV20-1 and J usage is TRBJ1-1; the D is unclear. The CDR3 length is 13 residues. Germline V gives CDR1 DFQATT, CDR2 SNEGSKA (reference sequence). V was cut by 6 bases and J by 0 bases, with 11 bases left in between.

This clonotype was recorded only once. The chain employs TRBV12-3 or TRBV12-4 and TRBJ1-2; possible D gene TRBD1, 6 bases. This CDR3 spans 12 amino acids. V dropped 4 bases and J dropped 8 bases, with 11 bases sitting between them. The CDR3 protein is CASSSTGFGYTF. The CDR3 DNA reads TGTGCCAGCAGTTCAACAGGGTTCGGCTACACCTTC.

By sample share, this clonotype is medium-sized. The J gene is TRBJ2-7, the V gene TRBV24-1, with D hard to call. The germline CDR1 and CDR2 sequences are KGHDR and SFDVKD. The CDR3 is 15 residues long. The V gene lost 11 bases and the J gene lost 0 bases, with 19 bases spanning the gap. This CDR3 is CASHRLSTTSYEQYF. CDR3 in DNA: TGTGCCAGCCATCGCCTTTCGACAACCTCCTACGAGCAGTACTTC.

This clonotype was recorded a few times. CDR3 residues: CASSLGLAGVNEQFF. The DNA for the CDR3 is TGTGCCAGCAGTTTAGGGCTAGCGGGAGTGAATGAGCAGTTCTTC. This chain connects TRBV28 to TRBJ2-1; TRBD2 agrees at 10 bases. The CDR3 covers 15 residues. V lost 2 bases and J lost 7; bases outside the gene matches: 5. Germline V gene sequence: CDR1 MDHEN, CDR2 SYDVKM.

As to this clonotype: A read error may account for a junction end that differs from germline. This chain links TRBV29-1 with TRBJ2-2; D possibly uses TRBD1 or TRBD2 (7 bases each). The CDR3 runs 14 residues. Germline V gene sequence: CDR1 SQVTM, CDR2 ANQGSEA. CDR3 sequence reads: CSVEDRGGTRELFF. CDR3 in DNA: TGCAGCGTTGAAGACAGGGGGGGCACCAGGGAGCTGTTTTTT.

In the case of this clonotype: A much larger clone is a single base away; this may be a read error. CDR3 sequence: CSAHGEAGELFF. CDR3 DNA sequence: TGCAGCGCCCACGGGGAGGCCGGGGAGCTGTTTTTT. The chain links TRBV29-1 to TRBJ2-2, with D possibly TRBD2 on 6 matching bases. Germline CDR1 is SQVTM and CDR2 is ANQGSEA. V gave up 7 bases and J gave up 6 bases, with 12 bases separating them. CDR3 length: 12 residues.

With respect to this clonotype: As the CDR3 is not closed by the conserved phenylalanine or tryptophan, this likely results from a read error. This sequence joins TRBV7-2 and TRBJ2-5; no reliable D call. Looked up from germline, CDR1 is SGHTA and CDR2 is FQGNSA. V lost 5 bases, J lost 5 bases, and 12 bases lay in between. This CDR3 is built from 13 residues. CDR3 DNA: TGTGCCAGCAGCCTCCAGAAGAGGGAGACCCAGTACTCC. Translation: CASSLQKRETQYS.

This clonotype rates as medium-sized. This chain uses TRBV7-3 with TRBJ2-3; D ambiguous. CDR3 length equals 13 residues. Germline CDR1 is SGHTA and CDR2 is FQGTGA. With 0 bases removed from V and 1 base from J, the gap between germline ends came to 2 bases. The CDR3 sequence is CASSLTGTDTQYF. CDR3 nucleotides: TGTGCCAGCAGCTTAACGGGCACAGATACGCAGTATTTT.

By sample share, this clonotype is medium-sized. V and J are TRBV20-1 and TRBJ2-1, with 8 nucleotides matching TRBD2. This CDR3 spans 15 amino acids. V was clipped by 0 bases and J by 6 bases; unmatched bases: 7. CDR1 and CDR2 (germline): DFQATT, SNEGSKA (reference sequence). CDR3 amino acids: CSARDDGRAFNEQFF. CDR3 bases: TGCAGTGCTAGAGATGACGGGAGGGCCTTCAATGAGCAGTTCTTC.